These 32 T cell receptor beta chains were sequenced from one sample in a study of OX40 agonist ivuxolimab in advanced cancers. Here immunoSEQ multiplex PCR was the method, and the copy in TCRdb shows in-frame clones only, minus some. Of around 62,000 clones listed, roughly 80% were seen once; the top ten hold nearly 4.5%. Material: CD4+ or CD8+ T cells sorted from blood, obtained in a trial of the OX40 agonist ivuxolimab. Every receptor here comes from an adult with an advanced solid tumor such as melanoma, head and neck, liver or kidney cancer.

Only a few counts were recorded for this clone. This chain joins TRBV5-4 and TRBJ1-1; 12 nucleotides line up with TRBD1. The J segment lost 0 bases and the V segment lost 4 bases, leaving 7 bases of the junction unmatched. CDR3 length equals 17 residues. Germline V lookup: CDR1 SGHNT, CDR2 YYREEE (reference sequence). The CDR3 loop is CASSPGQGAGMNTEAFF. The CDR3, as DNA: TGTGCCAGCAGCCCGGGACAGGGGGCGGGGATGAACACTGAAGCTTTCTTT.

This clone was counted a single time. This chain joins TRBV9 and TRBJ2-1; no reliable D call. The CDR3 runs to 13 residues. Germline lookup yields CDR1 SGDLS and CDR2 YYNGEE. Trimming pared 2 bases from V and 12 bases from J, leaving 15 bases between. DNA for the CDR3: TGTGCCAGCAGCGTGAACGCCAAGGGCGGGCAGTTCTTC. It yields the protein CASSVNAKGGQFF. Based on the CDR3 plus reference TRBV9 and TRBJ2-1, the full variable domain is DSGVTQTPKHLITATGQRVTLRCSPRSGDLSVYWYQQSLDQGLQFLIQYYNGEERAKGNILERFSAQQFPDLHSELNLSSLELGDSALYFCASSVNAKGGQFFGPGTRLTVL.

The chain links TRBV15 to TRBJ1-4; D might be TRBD1 (5 bases). Trimming left V 4 bases short and J 0 bases short, with 21 bases between. CDR3 size: 19 residues. Looked up from germline, CDR1 is LNHNV and CDR2 is YYDKDF (reference sequence). This CDR3 is CATSKTLRVSTATNEKLFF. The CDR3 nucleotides read TGTGCCACCAGCAAAACCCTTAGGGTCTCGACAGCAACTAATGAAAAACTGTTTTTT.

The chain carries TRBV4-1 and TRBJ1-5, with a tentative D call TRBD1 (6 bases). CDR3 length: 15 residues. The V and J ends lost 1 base and 4 bases respectively, with 11 bases between them. Per the germline V gene, CDR1 is MGHRA and CDR2 is YSYEKL. The DNA for the CDR3 is TGCGCCAGCAGCCAAGTTCAACAGGGAAATCAGCCCCAGCATTTT. It yields the protein CASSQVQQGNQPQHF.

This clone was seen a handful of times. CDR3 coding DNA: TGTGCCAGAAGGAGGACAGGGGACGCCAACGAGCAGTACTTC. This codes for CARRRTGDANEQYF. The rearrangement joins TRBV5-3 to TRBJ2-7; TRBD1 agrees at 9 bases. TRBV5-3 belongs to the ORF category, with a function that is uncertain. The CDR3 covers 14 residues. J lost 5 bases, V lost 5 bases, and 8 bases had no gene match.

The rearrangement joins TRBV7-3 to TRBJ2-1; 9 bases agree with TRBD2. Germline CDR1 and CDR2: SGHTA and FQGTGA. V gave up 5 bases and J gave up 4 bases; unmatched junction bases: 6. This CDR3 comprises 15 residues. Here the CDR3 reads CASSPNSGGYNEQFF. In DNA form, the CDR3 reads TGTGCCAGCAGCCCCAATAGCGGGGGTTACAATGAGCAGTTCTTC.

V is TRBV5-5 and J is TRBJ1-5; D may be TRBD1 (6 bases). Trimming took off 4 bases at V and 2 bases at J, with 19 bases between the two ends. This CDR3 comprises 17 residues. Looked up from germline, CDR1 is SGHKS and CDR2 is YYEKEE (reference sequence). The CDR3 DNA follows: TGTGCCAGCAGCCCCGGGGGGGGCGGCGGCCGCAATCAGCCCCAGCATTTT. Translation gives CASSPGGGGGRNQPQHF.

This CDR3 is CASSPEGRVNGNTIYF. Here the CDR3 DNA reads TGTGCCAGCAGCCCGGAGGGCAGGGTGAACGGAAACACCATATATTTT. The chain links TRBV5-4 to TRBJ1-3; D may be TRBD1 (5 bases). The CDR3 has 16 residues. Deletions cut 4 bases from V and 4 bases from J, with 18 bases between. From germline, CDR1 is SGHNT and CDR2 YYREEE (reference sequence).

The chain is built from TRBV7-2 and TRBJ2-3, with a weak D call TRBD1 (5 bases). Germline lookup yields CDR1 SGHTA and CDR2 FQGNSA. The ends were cut back, 1 base at V and 8 bases at J, with 16 bases in the middle. The CDR3 has 15 amino acids. The CDR3 loop is CASSLDQGSAGTQYF. The CDR3, as DNA: TGTGCCAGCAGCTTAGATCAGGGCTCGGCTGGTACGCAGTATTTT.

This chain joins TRBV19 and TRBJ2-7, with 8 bases matching TRBD1. V shed 4 bases and J 6 bases; nucleotides not matched to a gene: 11. The V gene's germline CDR1 is LNHDA and CDR2 SQIVND (reference sequence). The CDR3 runs 15 residues. Written as DNA, the CDR3 is TGTGCCAGTAGTACCCGGGACAGGAGAACGGCCGAGCAGTACTTC. This translates into CASSTRDRRTAEQYF.

The gene calls are TRBV29-1 and TRBJ2-3, with D unclear. Germline CDR1 and CDR2: SQVTM and ANQGSEA. The CDR3 has 14 amino acids. Trimming left V 4 bases short and J 4 bases short, with 15 bases between. CDR3 DNA sequence: TGCAGCGTTGGGGGATTTTCAAAAGCAGATACGCAGTATTTT. Translating gives CSVGGFSKADTQYF.

The chain carries TRBV5-5 and TRBJ2-3; 9 bases are shared with TRBD2. Germline V gene data show CDR1 as SGHKS and CDR2 as YYEKEE (reference sequence). The CDR3 totals 14 residues. After removal of 7 bases from V and 2 bases from J, the junction contained 5 bases not matched to a gene. The CDR3 reads CASLTSGPTDTQYF. The CDR3 DNA sequence: TGTGCCAGCCTGACTAGCGGTCCCACAGATACGCAGTATTTT. The variable domain in full, completed from reference TRBV5-5 and TRBJ2-3, reads DAGVTQSPTHLIKTRGQQVTLRCSPISGHKSVSWYQQVLGQGPQFIFQYYEKEERGRGNFPDRFSARQFPNYSSELNVNALLLGDSALYLCASLTSGPTDTQYFGPGTRLTVL.

The chain joins TRBV5-1 to TRBJ1-3, with D perhaps matching TRBD1 (5 bases). This CDR3 region has 17 residues. Germline-derived CDR1 and CDR2 are SGHRS and YFSETQ. Trimming left V 4 bases short and J 2 bases short, with 19 bases between. CDR3 bases: TGCGCCAGCAGCCCCCTTGTGGGGGGAATCACTGGAAACACCATATATTTT. Protein product: CASSPLVGGITGNTIYF. The full variable domain, completed using reference TRBV5-1 and TRBJ1-3, is KAGVTQTPRYLIKTRGQQVTLSCSPISGHRSVSWYQQTPGQGLQFLFEYFSETQRNKGNFPGRFSGRQFSNSRSEMNVSTLELGDSALYLCASSPLVGGITGNTIYFGEGSWLTVV.

The CDR3: CASSAGTAYEQYF. The CDR3 DNA reads TGTGCCAGCAGCGCGGGGACAGCCTACGAGCAGTACTTC. The chain is built from TRBV9 and TRBJ2-7, with TRBD1 matching over 7 bases. Germline V gene lookup returns CDR1 SGDLS and CDR2 YYNGEE. The trim removed 3 bases at V and 2 bases at J, leaving 2 bases unmatched. This CDR3 has 13 amino acids.

The chain carries TRBV29-1 and TRBJ1-1; 7 bases fit TRBD1. The CDR3 totals 15 residues. Germline V gene sequence: CDR1 SQVTM, CDR2 ANQGSEA. With 1 base clipped from V and 4 bases from J, the junction kept 9 bases outside the gene matches. CDR3 amino acids: CSVEGHVQGVTEAFF. The CDR3, as DNA: TGCAGCGTTGAAGGTCATGTCCAGGGGGTCACTGAAGCTTTCTTT.

This sequence joins TRBV2 and TRBJ1-1, with D uncertain. The ends were cut back, 5 bases at V and 2 bases at J, with 12 bases in the middle. Looked up from germline, CDR1 is SNHLY and CDR2 is FYNNEI. The CDR3 covers 14 residues. Here the CDR3 reads CASSLNGFNTEAFF. The CDR3 nucleotides are TGTGCCAGCAGTCTGAACGGTTTTAACACTGAAGCTTTCTTT.

V and J are TRBV28 and TRBJ1-2, with D unclear. The CDR3 contains 15 residues. Germline V CDR1 and CDR2: MDHEN, SYDVKM. The V gene lost 3 bases and the J gene lost 8 bases, with 19 bases spanning the gap. The CDR3 spells CASSLSGGKLFGYTF. For the CDR3, the DNA is TGTGCCAGCAGTTTGTCCGGAGGGAAGCTCTTCGGCTACACCTTC.

The rearrangement uses TRBV7-2 and TRBJ2-7; maybe TRBD2 (5 bases). V shed 5 bases and J shed 7 bases, with 9 bases lying between them. Germline V CDR1 and CDR2: SGHTA, FQGNSA. The CDR3 totals 11 residues. The CDR3 spells CASSTPGEQYF. In DNA form, the CDR3 reads TGTGCCAGCAGCACGCCGGGAGAGCAGTACTTC.

The rearrangement joins TRBV11-2 to TRBJ2-7; 9 bases map to TRBD1. The CDR3 spans 17 residues. Germline assignment: CDR1 SGHAT and CDR2 FQNNGV. The ends lost 3 bases at V and 6 bases at J; junction bases unmatched: 15. This CDR3 is CASSFGWRDRALSEQYF. The CDR3 nucleotides are TGTGCCAGCAGCTTTGGTTGGCGGGACAGGGCCCTTTCCGAGCAGTACTTC.

This clone was detected once. This chain uses TRBV6-6 with TRBJ1-2; 7 bases are shared with TRBD1. V lost 4 bases and J lost 4; bases outside the gene matches: 3. The CDR3 extends over 13 amino acids. CDR1 is MNHNY, CDR2 SVGAGI, per germline (reference sequence). CDR3 nucleotides: TGTGCCAGCAGTTCACAGGGGTTCTATGGCTACACCTTC. It codes for CASSSQGFYGYTF.

CDR3 in DNA: TGTGCCAGTAGCAGGGACTACACCGGGGAGCTGTTTTTT. Translation gives CASSRDYTGELFF. The chain links TRBV19 to TRBJ2-2, with TRBD2 as a possible D gene (6 bases). This CDR3 region has 13 residues. The V gene lost 6 bases and the J gene lost 3 bases, with 8 bases spanning the gap. Germline V gives CDR1 LNHDA, CDR2 SQIVND (reference sequence).

This clone was counted a single time. The chain couples TRBV5-1 to TRBJ1-1, with D possibly being TRBD1 (5 bases). V lost 5 bases and J lost 1, with 9 bases in between. In germline, CDR1 is SGHRS, CDR2 YFSETQ. The CDR3 sequence is 13 residues long. DNA of the CDR3: TGCGCCAGCAGACAACAGGAGAACACTGAAGCTTTCTTT. As protein: CASRQQENTEAFF.

V gene TRBV7-2 combines with J gene TRBJ1-6; 8 nucleotides align to TRBD1. J lost 9 bases, V lost 3 bases, and 4 bases had no gene match. Germline lookup yields CDR1 SGHTA and CDR2 FQGNSA. There are 14 residues in the CDR3. The CDR3 spells CASSFGTGASPLHF. The CDR3 DNA sequence: TGTGCCAGCAGCTTCGGGACAGGAGCTTCACCCCTCCACTTT.

The chain joins TRBV5-4 to TRBJ2-3; D not certain. This CDR3 region has 14 residues. Germline CDR1 is SGHNT and CDR2 is YYREEE (reference sequence). Trimming took 3 bases from V and 2 from J, leaving 10 bases between them. Here the CDR3 DNA reads TGTGCCAGCAGCTCCATAGGGATCACAGATACGCAGTATTTT. Translating it yields CASSSIGITDTQYF.

The J gene is TRBJ1-2, the V gene TRBV29-1; D call uncertain. The CDR3 is 13 residues long. CDR1 is SQVTM and CDR2 is ANQGSEA in the germline V gene. V lost 4 bases and J 1 base, leaving 10 bases between the germline ends. The CDR3 region is CSVGAGLNYGYTF. In DNA form, the CDR3 reads TGCAGCGTTGGGGCAGGTCTTAACTATGGCTACACCTTC. The full variable domain, in which reference TRBV29-1 and TRBJ1-2 provide the parts outside the CDR3, is SAVISQKPSRDICQRGTSLTIQCQVDSQVTMMFWYRQQPGQSLTLIATANQGSEATYESGFVIDKFPISRPNLTFSTLTVSNMSPEDSSIYLCSVGAGLNYGYTFGSGTRLTVV.

The chain uses TRBV5-1 and TRBJ1-1, with D possibly matching TRBD1 (5 bases). Trimming pared 0 bases from V and 12 bases from J, leaving 21 bases between. This CDR3 spans 15 amino acids. Germline CDR1 and CDR2: SGHRS and YFSETQ. The CDR3 here is CASSLAASSLEGSFF. The CDR3 nucleotides are TGCGCCAGCAGCTTGGCGGCATCGTCCTTGGAGGGGTCTTTCTTT. The variable domain in full, completed from reference TRBV5-1 and TRBJ1-1, reads KAGVTQTPRYLIKTRGQQVTLSCSPISGHRSVSWYQQTPGQGLQFLFEYFSETQRNKGNFPGRFSGRQFSNSRSEMNVSTLELGDSALYLCASSLAASSLEGSFFGQGTRLTVV.

The CDR3 region is CASGLGWADSTGELFF. The CDR3 DNA reads TGTGCCAGCGGGCTTGGTTGGGCAGATAGCACCGGGGAGCTGTTTTTT. The chain links TRBV7-9 to TRBJ2-2; the D is unclear. The CDR3 loop spans 16 amino acids. The ends were cut back, 8 bases at V and 4 bases at J, with 20 bases in the middle. Germline assignment: CDR1 SEHNR and CDR2 FQNEAQ (reference sequence).

This clone has just a few counts. The genes are TRBV18 and TRBJ2-2; D is unclear. The CDR3 has 12 residues. CDR1 and CDR2 (germline): KGHSH, LQKENI. Trimming left V 3 bases short and J 3 bases short, with 2 bases between. The CDR3, as DNA: TGTGCCAGCTCACCTTACACCGGGGAGCTGTTTTTT. This codes for CASSPYTGELFF.

The chain is built from TRBV9 and TRBJ1-2, with 9 bases that match TRBD1. The CDR3 is 16 amino acids. Germline V gives CDR1 SGDLS, CDR2 YYNGEE. V dropped 2 bases and J dropped 2; count of bases not matched to a gene: 7. The CDR3 reads CASSVFDRGGNYGYTF. DNA of the CDR3: TGTGCCAGCAGCGTCTTCGACAGGGGGGGAAACTATGGCTACACCTTC. Full variable domain (missing parts from reference TRBV9 and TRBJ1-2): DSGVTQTPKHLITATGQRVTLRCSPRSGDLSVYWYQQSLDQGLQFLIQYYNGEERAKGNILERFSAQQFPDLHSELNLSSLELGDSALYFCASSVFDRGGNYGYTFGSGTRLTVV.

This sequence joins TRBV29-1 and TRBJ2-1, with TRBD2 matching 8 bases. V dropped 7 bases and J dropped 0; count of bases not matched to a gene: 2. This CDR3 is 13 amino acids long. Germline CDR1 SQVTM, CDR2 ANQGSEA. The CDR3 coding sequence is TGCAGCGCGGGGGGGAGCTCCTACAATGAGCAGTTCTTC. Translation: CSAGGSSYNEQFF.

This clone occurred once. The chain employs TRBV11-3 and TRBJ2-1; a weak D match, TRBD1 (6 bases). Germline loops: CDR1 SGHNT, CDR2 YENEEA. The CDR3 covers 12 residues. Trimming removed 4 bases from V and 8 bases from J, with 9 bases in between. CDR3 bases: TGTGCCAGCAGCTCTGAGGGGGATGAGCAGTTCTTC. Translation gives CASSSEGDEQFF.

The chain employs TRBV7-9 and TRBJ2-5, with D unresolved. V was clipped by 1 base and J by 2 bases, with 8 bases between them. The CDR3 loop spans 14 amino acids. In germline, CDR1 is SEHNR, CDR2 FQNEAQ (reference sequence). The CDR3 is CASSLGAGQETQYF. For the CDR3, the DNA is TGTGCCAGCAGCTTAGGTGCCGGGCAAGAGACCCAGTACTTC.